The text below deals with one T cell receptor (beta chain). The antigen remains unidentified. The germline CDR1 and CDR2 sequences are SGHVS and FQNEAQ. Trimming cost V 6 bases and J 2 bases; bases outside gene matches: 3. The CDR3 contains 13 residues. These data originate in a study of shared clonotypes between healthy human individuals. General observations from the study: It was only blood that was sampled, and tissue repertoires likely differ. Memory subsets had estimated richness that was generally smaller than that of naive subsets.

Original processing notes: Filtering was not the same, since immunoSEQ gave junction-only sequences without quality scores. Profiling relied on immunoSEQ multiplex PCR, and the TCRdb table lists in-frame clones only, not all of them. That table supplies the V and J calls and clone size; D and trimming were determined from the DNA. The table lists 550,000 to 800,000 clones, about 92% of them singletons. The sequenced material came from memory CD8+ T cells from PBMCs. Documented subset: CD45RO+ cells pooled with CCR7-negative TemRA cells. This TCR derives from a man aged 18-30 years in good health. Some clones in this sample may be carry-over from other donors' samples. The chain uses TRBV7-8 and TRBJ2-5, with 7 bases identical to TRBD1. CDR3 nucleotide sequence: TGTGCCAGCAGACAGGGGCTTCAAGAGACCCAGTACTTC. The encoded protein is CASRQGLQETQYF.